Shown below are 28 T cell receptor beta chains from a single sample sequenced in a study of T cell repertoires in cytomegalovirus infection. Each CDR3 protein is one row after TCRdb ran MiXCR on the reads. The table has 250,000 or so distinct CDR3 sequences, approximately 17% seen once. Sequencing was done on a sample of CD8+ T cells from PBMCs. These receptors came from a human donor in good health (CMV status not recorded). Some clones in this sample may be carry-over from other donors' samples.

The V and J genes are TRBV5-1 and TRBJ1-2; D gene uncertain. This CDR3 region has 13 residues. Germline assignment: CDR1 SGHRS and CDR2 YFSETQ. V gave up 4 bases and J gave up 8 bases, with 15 bases separating them. CDR3 loop: CASSNDDSRGYTF. CDR3 in DNA: TGCGCCAGCAGCAATGACGACTCCAGGGGCTACACCTTC.

The chain employs TRBV6-2 or TRBV6-3 and TRBJ2-5; D gene unclear. Trimming took 5 bases from V and 2 from J, leaving 6 bases between them. The CDR3 sequence is 12 residues long. Germline values: CDR1 MNHEY, CDR2 SVGEGT. CDR3 sequence: CASSDSQETQYF. DNA for the CDR3: TGTGCCAGCAGTGATTCTCAAGAGACCCAGTACTTC.

This clonotype was detected ten times or more. The rearrangement uses TRBV28 and TRBJ2-3; TRBD1 matches 7 bases. The CDR3 sequence is 16 residues long. Unmatched junction bases numbered 10, after V lost 5 bases and J lost 2 bases. Germline lookup yields CDR1 MDHEN and CDR2 SYDVKM. The CDR3 DNA is TGTGCCAGCAGTCCTCCGGGACAGCACCTCACAGATACGCAGTATTTT. Its translation: CASSPPGQHLTDTQYF.

This clonotype has more than one count but fewer than ten. The rearrangement uses TRBV20-1 and TRBJ2-2; D perhaps matches TRBD2 (5 bases). Germline V gene sequence: CDR1 DFQATT, CDR2 SNEGSKA (reference sequence). CDR3 size: 17 residues. V dropped 0 bases and J dropped 4 bases, with 18 bases sitting between them. The CDR3 is CSARDGSTPRGTGELFF. The CDR3, as DNA: TGCAGTGCTAGAGATGGTTCAACTCCCCGGGGCACCGGGGAGCTGTTTTTT.

This clonotype was picked up a small number of times. The chain employs TRBV5-1 and TRBJ2-2, with TRBD2 identical over 11 bases. J was trimmed by 5 bases and V by 4 bases; bases with no gene match: 4. From germline, CDR1 is SGHRS and CDR2 YFSETQ. This CDR3 spans 15 amino acids. The CDR3 DNA is TGCGCCAGCAGCCTGGGACTAGCGGAGACCGGGGAGCTGTTTTTT. It specifies CASSLGLAETGELFF.

V gene TRBV4-1 combines with J gene TRBJ1-2; no reliable D call. Germline V CDR1 and CDR2: MGHRA, YSYEKL. V lost 0 bases and J 4 bases, leaving 9 bases between the germline ends. The CDR3 spans 14 residues. The CDR3 spells CASSQESAGYGYTF. The CDR3 nucleotides read TGCGCCAGCAGCCAAGAATCGGCCGGCTATGGCTACACCTTC.

Worth noting for this clonotype: Possible read error: a much larger clone is one base away. This chain connects TRBV12-3 or TRBV12-4 to TRBJ1-1; a weak D match, TRBD1 (5 bases). The CDR3 is 14 amino acids. The CDR3 region has the DNA TGTGCCAGCAGTTTAGGCGGGGGAGGGACTGAAGCTTCCTTT. Protein sequence: CASSLGGGGTEASF.

This clonotype was picked up many times. J is TRBJ2-7 and V is TRBV7-2; 13 bases line up with TRBD2. Per the germline V gene, CDR1 is SGHTA and CDR2 is FQGNSA. V shed 3 bases and J 2 bases; nucleotides not matched to a gene: 1. This CDR3 region has 15 residues. The CDR3 spells CASSFGLAGAYEQYF. The CDR3 region has the DNA TGTGCCAGCAGCTTCGGACTAGCGGGGGCCTACGAGCAGTACTTC.

This clonotype was detected many times. The chain joins TRBV20-1 to TRBJ2-7; weak D call: TRBD1 (6 bases). This CDR3 has 12 residues. The germline V gene encodes CDR1 DFQATT and CDR2 SNEGSKA (reference sequence). V dropped 1 base and J dropped 4 bases, with 8 bases sitting between them. The CDR3 loop is CSARVTGYEQYF. The CDR3 coding sequence is TGCAGTGCTAGAGTTACAGGGTACGAGCAGTACTTC.

J is TRBJ2-4 and V is TRBV15, with D hard to call. The V end lost 5 bases, the J end lost 5 bases, and 10 bases lay between the germline ends. CDR1 LNHNV and CDR2 YYDKDF come from the germline V gene (reference sequence). CDR3 length equals 13 residues. The CDR3 nucleotides are TGTGCCACCAGCCAGGACCGCCAAAACATTCAGTACTTC. Amino acids: CATSQDRQNIQYF.

This clonotype came up many times. This chain links TRBV7-2 with TRBJ2-2, with D maybe TRBD1 (6 bases). V was trimmed by 2 bases and J by 5 bases, leaving 12 bases between them. In germline, CDR1 is SGHTA, CDR2 FQGNSA. The CDR3 runs 15 residues. The CDR3: CASSLWGLKTGELFF. In nucleotides, the CDR3 is TGTGCCAGCAGCTTATGGGGGCTGAAGACCGGGGAGCTGTTTTTT.

This clonotype has at least ten counts. The rearrangement uses TRBV11-2 and TRBJ2-7; a possible D gene is TRBD1 (6 bases). The CDR3 is made up of 14 amino acids. CDR1 is SGHAT, CDR2 FQNNGV, per germline. V lost 1 base, J lost 3 bases, and 10 bases lay in between. The CDR3 DNA sequence: TGTGCCAGCAGCTTAGGCAGGGGCGGCTACGAGCAGTACTTC. Encoded protein: CASSLGRGGYEQYF.

This clonotype was counted between two and nine times. The chain is built from TRBV7-9 and TRBJ2-5; D call uncertain. This CDR3 contains 14 residues. Deletions cut 1 base from V and 5 bases from J, with 11 bases between. Germline values: CDR1 SEHNR, CDR2 FQNEAQ (reference sequence). CDR3 loop: CASSLDTFQETQYF. The DNA of the CDR3 is TGTGCCAGCAGCTTAGATACTTTCCAGGAGACCCAGTACTTC.

This clonotype was picked up one time. The genes are TRBV12-3 or TRBV12-4 and TRBJ1-5; D is unclear. This CDR3 has 12 residues. Trimming left V 8 bases short and J 2 bases short, with 7 bases between. In DNA form, the CDR3 reads TGTGCCAGCTGTGAAGGCAATCAGCCCCAGCATTTT. Its protein product is CASCEGNQPQHF.

This clonotype was seen at least ten times. The J gene is TRBJ2-7, the V gene TRBV28, with 10 bases lining up with TRBD2. The V and J ends lost 7 bases and 1 base, in that order; junction bases with no gene match: 1. This CDR3 contains 13 residues. Germline assignment: CDR1 MDHEN and CDR2 SYDVKM. CDR3 sequence: CASTLAGSYEQYF. The CDR3 DNA reads as TGTGCCAGCACACTAGCGGGGTCCTACGAGCAGTACTTC.

This chain links TRBV2 with TRBJ1-6; D ambiguous. The germline V and J ends were trimmed by 7 bases and 6 bases, with 16 bases remaining between them. The CDR3 runs 15 residues. Germline V gene sequence: CDR1 SNHLY, CDR2 FYNNEI. CDR3 DNA sequence: TGTGCCAGCATGAGTCTTTCCAGCTTTAATTCACCCCTCCACTTT. It translates to CASMSLSSFNSPLHF.

This clonotype was seen many times. The chain combines TRBV12-3 or TRBV12-4 with TRBJ2-2; D tentatively reads TRBD1 or TRBD2 (5 bases each). The CDR3 totals 13 residues. Trimming took 9 bases from V and 8 from J, leaving 16 bases between them. The CDR3 spells CASAGTLSGELFF. CDR3 DNA: TGTGCCAGTGCCGGGACGTTGTCAGGGGAGCTGTTTTTT.

This clonotype was observed at least ten times. The gene calls are TRBV6-2 or TRBV6-3 and TRBJ1-1; D remains ambiguous. Germline values: CDR1 MNHEY, CDR2 SVGEGT. The CDR3 is 15 amino acids. The V gene lost 0 bases and the J gene lost 0 bases, with 8 bases spanning the gap. The CDR3 coding sequence is TGTGCCAGCAGTTACTCGTCAGAACTGAACACTGAAGCTTTCTTT. Its protein is CASSYSSELNTEAFF.

This clonotype was detected only a few times. The J gene is TRBJ2-1, the V gene TRBV7-9, with no clear D. The CDR3 is made up of 11 amino acids. The germline gives CDR1 SEHNR, CDR2 FQNEAQ (reference sequence). V was clipped by 7 bases and J by 8 bases, with 9 bases between them. The CDR3 bases are TGTGCCAGCACCACTGGGTATGAGCAGTTCTTC. It translates to CASTTGYEQFF.

The chain combines TRBV5-1 with TRBJ2-1; 11 positions agree with TRBD2. Germline V gene lookup returns CDR1 SGHRS and CDR2 YFSETQ. The trim removed 0 bases at V and 2 bases at J, leaving 7 bases unmatched. This CDR3 region has 18 residues. The CDR3 bases are TGCGCCAGCAGCTTGGTAGCGGGGGGGACCTACACCTACAATGAGCAGTTCTTC. Protein product: CASSLVAGGTYTYNEQFF.

This clonotype was observed at least ten times. The chain combines TRBV29-1 with TRBJ2-7; D may be TRBD1 (6 bases). Trimming removed 4 bases from V and 7 bases from J, with 17 bases in between. In germline, CDR1 is SQVTM, CDR2 ANQGSEA. The CDR3 has 13 amino acids. The CDR3 sequence is CSVGVTEGGEQYF. The CDR3 DNA reads as TGCAGCGTTGGCGTCACCGAAGGGGGTGAGCAGTACTTC.

This clonotype was picked up many times. J is TRBJ2-7 and V is TRBV7-2; D is ambiguous. Trimming cost V 4 bases and J 2 bases, with 3 bases left between them. The CDR3 covers 11 residues. Germline-derived CDR1 and CDR2 are SGHTA and FQGNSA. This CDR3 is CASSSTYEQYF. CDR3 in DNA: TGTGCCAGCAGCTCCACCTACGAGCAGTACTTC.

This chain links TRBV20-1 with TRBJ2-1; 10 bases map to TRBD2. CDR3 length: 17 amino acids. Trimming cost V 6 bases and J 0 bases; bases outside gene matches: 11. The V gene's germline CDR1 is DFQATT and CDR2 SNEGSKA (reference sequence). As DNA, the CDR3 is TGCAGTGCCCTCGAGACTAGCGGGTCTAGCTCCTACAATGAGCAGTTCTTC. This gives the protein CSALETSGSSSYNEQFF.

The sample holds a few counts of this clonotype. The chain is built from TRBV29-1 and TRBJ2-3; a weak D match, TRBD1 (5 bases). V was trimmed by 7 bases and J by 1 base, leaving 9 bases between them. The CDR3 is 12 amino acids. Germline V gene data show CDR1 as SQVTM and CDR2 as ANQGSEA. Here the CDR3 reads CSAETGTDTQYF. The CDR3 DNA follows: TGCAGCGCTGAGACAGGCACAGATACGCAGTATTTT.

This clonotype has ten or more counts. J is TRBJ2-7 and V is TRBV11-2, with D maybe TRBD1 (5 bases). Germline V gives CDR1 SGHAT, CDR2 FQNNGV. The CDR3 covers 14 residues. Between the trimmed V and J ends, which lost 1 base and 1 base, there was a span of 8 bases. CDR3 amino acids: CASSLGWTSYEQYF. CDR3 DNA: TGTGCCAGCAGCTTAGGCTGGACATCCTACGAGCAGTACTTC.

The rearrangement joins TRBV14 to TRBJ2-7; 11 nucleotides align to TRBD2. Germline CDR1 and CDR2: SGHDN and FVKESK. Unmatched junction bases numbered 7, after V lost 4 bases and J lost 5 bases. This CDR3 contains 15 residues. The CDR3 nucleotides read TGTGCCAGCAGCCGCCGACTAGCGGGGATCGACGAGCAGTACTTC. Translation gives CASSRRLAGIDEQYF.

There are a few counts of this clonotype. The chain uses TRBV28 and TRBJ1-5; D might be TRBD1 (5 bases). The CDR3 has 14 amino acids. The V end lost 3 bases, the J end lost 4 bases, and 10 bases lay between the germline ends. Germline values: CDR1 MDHEN, CDR2 SYDVKM. CDR3 sequence: CASSFYGGNQPQHF. As DNA, the CDR3 is TGTGCCAGCAGTTTTTATGGGGGAAATCAGCCCCAGCATTTT.

This sequence joins TRBV24-1 and TRBJ2-5; 8 bases are a match to TRBD1. This CDR3 contains 15 residues. J was trimmed by 2 bases and V by 7 bases; bases with no gene match: 8. Germline CDR1 is KGHDR and CDR2 is SFDVKD. The CDR3 nucleotides read TGTGCCACCAGCCCGGGACAGGCCCTTCAAGAGACCCAGTACTTC. Amino acid sequence: CATSPGQALQETQYF.